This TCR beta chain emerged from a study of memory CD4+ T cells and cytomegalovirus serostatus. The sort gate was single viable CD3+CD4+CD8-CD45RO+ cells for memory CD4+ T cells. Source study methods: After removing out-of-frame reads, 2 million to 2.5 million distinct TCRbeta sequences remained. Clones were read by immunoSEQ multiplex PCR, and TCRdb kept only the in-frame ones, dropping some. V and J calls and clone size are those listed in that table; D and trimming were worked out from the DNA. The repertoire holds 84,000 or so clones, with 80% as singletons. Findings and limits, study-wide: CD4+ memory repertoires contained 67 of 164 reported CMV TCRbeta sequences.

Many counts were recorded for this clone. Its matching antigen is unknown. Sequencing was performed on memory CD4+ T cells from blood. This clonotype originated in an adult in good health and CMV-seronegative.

The CDR3 nucleotides read TGCGCCAGCAGTGGTGGGATTGGTATAAATGAAAAACTGTTTTTT. Translation: CASSGGIGINEKLFF. This chain uses TRBV10-1 with TRBJ1-4; unclear D gene. Trimming removed 4 bases at V and 5 bases at J, with 14 bases between. The germline V gene encodes CDR1 WNHNN and CDR2 SYGVQD (reference sequence). This CDR3 region has 15 residues.